Included here is one TCR beta chain sequence, with context. Patients were excluded for autoimmune disease history or systemic immunosuppression. Sequencing used immunoSEQ multiplex PCR; TCRdb keeps in-frame clones, though not all of them. The data contain tens of thousands of clones, roughly 81% of them singletons. This record comes from a study of OX40 agonist ivuxolimab in advanced cancers. V was pared by 2 bases and J by 2 bases, with 16 bases between. Germline V lookup: CDR1 SGHTA, CDR2 FQGNSA. The CDR3 length is 17 residues. The TCR sequence derives from an adult with an advanced solid tumor such as melanoma, head and neck, liver or kidney cancer. This chain joins TRBV7-2 and TRBJ1-5, with no clear D. Sequences were derived from CD4+ or CD8+ T cells sorted from blood, sampled in a trial of the OX40 agonist ivuxolimab. The CDR3 sequence: CASSLFGREPGNQPQHF. CDR3 coding DNA: TGTGCCAGCAGCTTATTTGGTAGGGAGCCTGGCAATCAGCCCCAGCATTTT.